Included here is one TCR beta chain sequence, with context. The antigen remains undetermined. These data belong to a study of shared clonotypes between healthy human individuals. Notes on the study in general: The sharing of 4.5% to 5.5% of naive CD4 clonotypes was seen across a few donors. Sampling involved blood alone; tissue repertoires likely differ.

The CDR3 spans 14 residues. V was clipped by 6 bases and J by 9 bases, with 20 bases between them. The germline V gene encodes CDR1 ENHRY and CDR2 SYGVKD. Naive CD8 cells lacked CD45RO, underwent positive selection for CCR7 and left out terminally differentiated effector memory CD45RA+ cells. Splitting of each subset's genomic DNA was done evenly across several immunoSEQ plates. The protocol was immunoSEQ multiplex PCR, while the TCRdb copy is restricted to in-frame clones and leaves out a portion. This sample has roughly 2,000,000 clones, with 85% to 95% found just once. This TCR came from a man between 18 and 35 years old in good health. Sequencing input: naive CD8+ T cells sorted from blood. The chain carries TRBV10-3 and TRBJ1-1, with D maybe TRBD1 (5 bases). The CDR3 is CAISPAEGEVKAFF. The CDR3, as DNA: TGTGCCATCAGCCCTGCCGAAGGGGAAGTGAAAGCTTTCTTT.